Below, 32 T cell receptor beta chains from the same sample are listed, as sequenced in a study of monozygotic twins with inflammatory bowel disease. Reprocessing the 5' RACE reads, TCRdb reports a single entry for every CDR3 protein and omits DNA. The sample totals about 150,000 distinct CDR3 sequences. The sequenced sample was blood. These TCRs come from a human donor with ulcerative colitis or Crohn's disease, or a healthy co-twin of an affected twin (not recorded which).

This chain's CDR3 is CASPSRDNPSGELFF. This chain links TRBV7-8 with TRBJ2-2; the TCRdb call, TRBD1, lacks DNA for checking. This CDR3 comprises 15 residues. Germline CDR1 SGHVS, CDR2 FQNEAQ.

The rearrangement links TRBV6-5 to TRBJ2-7; the D call of TRBD2 rests on TCRdb alone, since no DNA is present to check it. The CDR3 contains 18 residues. Germline CDR1 is MNHEY and CDR2 is SVGAGI. CDR3: CASSYSSLGLGLVNEQYF.

V and J are TRBV30 and TRBJ1-1; the D call from TCRdb, TRBD1, cannot be confirmed without DNA. From germline, CDR1 is GTSNPN and CDR2 SVGIG (reference sequence). This CDR3 is built from 14 residues. CDR3 loop: CAWSVPGKNTEAFF.

The chain joins TRBV4-1 to TRBJ2-7; the D gene TCRdb calls, TRBD2, cannot be checked with no DNA. This CDR3 is built from 15 residues. Germline CDR1 reads MGHRA; CDR2 reads YSYEKL. Here the CDR3 reads CASSQDITSRYEQYF.

The chain is built from TRBV5-1 and TRBJ2-7. Germline V gene sequence: CDR1 SGHRS, CDR2 YFSETQ. This CDR3 comprises 14 residues. CDR3 loop: CASSLAAEEYEQYF.

The chain couples TRBV7-9 to TRBJ1-5; the TRBD1 assignment by TCRdb is unverifiable without DNA. Germline values: CDR1 SEHNR, CDR2 FQNEAQ (reference sequence). The CDR3 consists of 15 residues. The CDR3: CASSSARGVNQPQHF. Variable domain in full (rest from reference TRBV7-9 and TRBJ1-5): DTGVSQNPRHKITKRGQNVTFRCDPISEHNRLYWYRQTLGQGPEFLTYFQNEAQLEKSRLLSDRFSAERPKGSFSTLEIQRTEQGDSAMYLCASSSARGVNQPQHFGDGTRLSIL.

The chain is built from TRBV18 and TRBJ2-5; TCRdb lists TRBD1, though no DNA is available to test this call. The CDR3 sequence is 15 residues long. Looked up from germline, CDR1 is KGHSH and CDR2 is LQKENI. The CDR3 protein is CASSPGQGRQETQYF.

V is TRBV20-1 and J is TRBJ2-5; TCRdb proposes TRBD1, but this gene call is untestable without DNA. The CDR3 runs 14 residues. Germline lookup yields CDR1 DFQATT and CDR2 SNEGSKA (reference sequence). CDR3 residues: CSARGQVGGETQYF.

The chain recombines TRBV24-1 with TRBJ2-3; the TCRdb D gene call, TRBD1, has no DNA to confirm it. From germline, CDR1 is KGHDR and CDR2 SFDVKD. The CDR3 is made up of 17 amino acids. The CDR3 here is CATSDQRTGVYTDTQYF.

The chain recombines TRBV7-6 with TRBJ1-1; TCRdb reports TRBD1, a call that lacks DNA to check it against. The CDR3 has 15 residues. Germline V CDR1 and CDR2: SGHVS, FNYEAQ. CDR3 in amino acids: CASSLGSGMNTEAFF.

The chain couples TRBV12-3 or TRBV12-4 to TRBJ2-5; TCRdb calls TRBD2, which cannot be checked without DNA. The CDR3 length is 15 residues. The CDR3 reads CASSTLGLNKETQYF.

The gene calls are TRBV4-3 and TRBJ1-2. This CDR3 is built from 13 residues. CDR1 is LGHNA and CDR2 is YSLEER in the germline V gene. The CDR3 sequence: CASSEGLGYGYTF.

CDR3 region: CASSLQEGEKLFF. This chain connects TRBV7-9 to TRBJ1-4. There are 13 residues in the CDR3. Germline CDR1 and CDR2: SEHNR and FQNEAQ (reference sequence).

The rearrangement joins TRBV12-3 or TRBV12-4 to TRBJ2-7; TCRdb's D call of TRBD2 is untestable without DNA. CDR3 size: 14 residues. The CDR3 spells CASSLIGGEYEQYF.

This chain links TRBV29-1 with TRBJ2-7; as DNA is missing, the TRBD1 call by TCRdb cannot be tested. CDR3 length: 11 residues. Germline values: CDR1 SQVTM, CDR2 ANQGSEA. The CDR3: CSAFRGREQYF.

The genes are TRBV27 and TRBJ2-3; lacking DNA, the TRBD2 call made by TCRdb goes unchecked. Germline V lookup: CDR1 MNHEY, CDR2 SMNVEV (reference sequence). The CDR3 loop spans 12 amino acids. The CDR3: CASTSEGKTQYF.

This chain links TRBV9 with TRBJ2-7; the TCRdb call, TRBD2, lacks DNA for checking. Per germline, CDR1 SGDLS and CDR2 YYNGEE. The CDR3 extends over 15 amino acids. The CDR3 region is CASSVEGLAVYEQYF. Drawing the rest from reference TRBV9 and TRBJ2-7, the complete variable domain is DSGVTQTPKHLITATGQRVTLRCSPRSGDLSVYWYQQSLDQGLQFLIQYYNGEERAKGNILERFSAQQFPDLHSELNLSSLELGDSALYFCASSVEGLAVYEQYFGPGTRLTVT.

This rearrangement joins TRBV9 to TRBJ2-1; lacking DNA, the TRBD2 call made by TCRdb goes unchecked. CDR1 SGDLS and CDR2 YYNGEE come from the germline V gene. The CDR3 runs to 17 residues. The CDR3 protein is CASSTLSVSSSYNEQFF.

The rearrangement joins TRBV12-3 or TRBV12-4 to TRBJ2-3. This CDR3 spans 11 amino acids. CDR3: CAIDRADTQYF.

V usage is TRBV6-5 and J usage is TRBJ1-2. This CDR3 comprises 13 residues. From germline, CDR1 is MNHEY and CDR2 SVGAGI. The CDR3 protein is CASSYDSYYGYTF.

CDR3 protein: CASSEGGSGNTIYF. This chain links TRBV6-1 with TRBJ1-3. Germline V CDR1 and CDR2: MNHNS, SASEGT. CDR3 size: 14 residues.

The V gene is TRBV14, the J gene TRBJ2-3; without DNA, the TCRdb call of TRBD1 cannot be checked. CDR1 is SGHDN, CDR2 FVKESK, per germline. This CDR3 has 16 residues. CDR3 sequence reads: CASSQGRGHSTDTQYF.

V usage is TRBV5-1 and J usage is TRBJ2-7; TCRdb gives TRBD1 as the D gene, but with no DNA this cannot be confirmed. The CDR3 sequence is 15 residues long. CDR1 is SGHRS and CDR2 is YFSETQ in the germline V gene. The CDR3 region is CASSQPGQGYNEQYF.

The V and J genes are TRBV6-5 and TRBJ1-1; the D call from TCRdb, TRBD1, cannot be confirmed without DNA. Germline CDR1 reads MNHEY; CDR2 reads SVGAGI. The CDR3 loop spans 13 amino acids. The CDR3: CASRVTGATEAFF.

The chain combines TRBV7-9 with TRBJ2-7; TCRdb's D call of TRBD2 is untestable without DNA. The germline V gene has CDR1 SEHNR and CDR2 FQNEAQ (reference sequence). The CDR3 has 15 residues. CDR3 sequence reads: CASSSYSGVSYEQYF.

The J gene is TRBJ2-7, the V gene TRBV29-1; TCRdb proposes TRBD2, but this gene call is untestable without DNA. CDR1 and CDR2 (germline): SQVTM, ANQGSEA. The CDR3 contains 15 residues. The chain's CDR3 is CSARTSGSPSYEQYF.

This clonotype is labeled medium-sized based on frequency. V is TRBV5-4 and J is TRBJ2-7; the D call from TCRdb, TRBD2, cannot be confirmed without DNA. There are 13 residues in the CDR3. Germline CDR1 and CDR2: SGHNT and YYREEE (reference sequence). CDR3 sequence: CASSFGGRNEQYF.

The CDR3 sequence: CASSLETGIRANEQFF. The rearrangement joins TRBV5-5 to TRBJ2-1; the D call of TRBD1 rests on TCRdb alone, since no DNA is present to check it. This CDR3 is built from 16 residues. Germline-derived CDR1 and CDR2 are SGHKS and YYEKEE (reference sequence). The full variable domain, its missing parts supplied by reference TRBV5-5 and TRBJ2-1, is DAGVTQSPTHLIKTRGQQVTLRCSPISGHKSVSWYQQVLGQGPQFIFQYYEKEERGRGNFPDRFSARQFPNYSSELNVNALLLGDSALYLCASSLETGIRANEQFFGPGTRLTVL.

This sequence joins TRBV29-1 and TRBJ1-3; the D call of TRBD1 rests on TCRdb alone, since no DNA is present to check it. Germline lookup yields CDR1 SQVTM and CDR2 ANQGSEA. CDR3 length equals 14 residues. CDR3 protein: CSAGDSLSGNTIYF.

The CDR3 loop reads CASSSSFLNYGYTF. The gene calls are TRBV5-5 and TRBJ1-2. The germline V gene has CDR1 SGHKS and CDR2 YYEKEE (reference sequence). This CDR3 region has 14 residues.

V gene TRBV5-1 combines with J gene TRBJ2-7. Germline V gene data show CDR1 as SGHRS and CDR2 as YFSETQ. The CDR3 loop spans 13 amino acids. CDR3 in amino acids: CASSLWQDYEQYF. The full variable domain, with the rest looked up from reference TRBV5-1 and TRBJ2-7, is KAGVTQTPRYLIKTRGQQVTLSCSPISGHRSVSWYQQTPGQGLQFLFEYFSETQRNKGNFPGRFSGRQFSNSRSEMNVSTLELGDSALYLCASSLWQDYEQYFGPGTRLTVT.

The CDR3 loop is CASTLNLAEWMYEQYF. The chain employs TRBV12-3 or TRBV12-4 and TRBJ2-7; TCRdb proposes TRBD2, but this gene call is untestable without DNA. This CDR3 comprises 16 residues.